These T cell receptor beta chains were read from a single sample in a study of Graves' ophthalmopathy and Graves' hyperthyroidism. One entry per CDR3 protein, called by TCRdb with MiXCR from the multiplex PCR reads. The sample records about 600,000 distinct CDR3 sequences, approximately 37% being singletons. The sample taken for sequencing was peripheral blood or thyroid tissue (not recorded which). The receptors shown here come from an adult man with Graves' hyperthyroidism. CDR3s include the opening cysteine and the closing phenylalanine or tryptophan. A D gene is named only where the DNA matches it firmly. Size tells how often a clone was seen (once, few, many) or the class of an expanded clone, and some rows leave it out.

V	J	D	size	DNA	CDR3
TRBV25-1	TRBJ2-5	TRBD1	many	TGTGCCAGCAGTAGTCACAGGGGAGAGACCCAGTACTTC	CASSSHRGETQYF
TRBV6-1	TRBJ1-2	.	many	TGTGCCAGCAGACCGGGACCTCGGGTTGATGGCTACACCTTC	CASRPGPRVDGYTF
TRBV2	TRBJ2-7	.	many	TGTGCCAGCAAACAGAGCCGCGGGACAGTCTCCTACGAGCAGTACTTC	CASKQSRGTVSYEQYF
TRBV2	TRBJ2-2	.	many	TGTGCCAGCAGGGCAGGGAGGACCGGGGAGCTGTTTTTT	CASRAGRTGELFF
TRBV6-1	TRBJ2-5	TRBD2	.	TGTGCCAGCAGCCGGACTTCAGCGGGGTCGCGGGAGACCCAGTACTTC	CASSRTSAGSRETQYF
TRBV10-3	TRBJ1-2	.	.	TGTGCCATCAGTGACGAGAGGAAGGACCGAATACTCAACTATGGCTACACCTTC	CAISDERKDRILNYGYTF
TRBV7-8	TRBJ2-2	TRBD1	many	TGTGCCAGCAGCCGACAGGGTCTCTACACCGGGGAGCTGTTTTTT	CASSRQGLYTGELFF
TRBV7-9	TRBJ1-1	TRBD1	many	TGTGCCAGCAGCTGGGGGGACAGGATGAACACTGAAGCTTTCTTT	CASSWGDRMNTEAFF
TRBV19	TRBJ1-5	.	.	TGTGCCAGTAGTGCGGTGACAGGCGGATATAGCAATCAGCCCCAGCATTTT	CASSAVTGGYSNQPQHF
TRBV29-1	TRBJ2-5	.	.	TGCAGCACCCCCAGTGTCACAGAACAAGAGACCCAGTACTTC	CSTPSVTEQETQYF
TRBV7-9	TRBJ1-1	.	.	TGTGCCAGCAGCAAACAGCCGCAGGGGCTCGCTGAAGCTTTCTTT	CASSKQPQGLAEAFF
TRBV2	TRBJ1-2	.	.	TGTGCCAGCAATCCCCTAGCGGGGGGGGGCAACACCTTC	CASNPLAGGGNTF
TRBV25-1	TRBJ2-5	TRBD1	few	TGTGCCAGCAGTGGGACAGGGGCAGAGACCCAGTACTTC	CASSGTGAETQYF
TRBV20-1	TRBJ1-1	.	.	TGCAGTGCTATACTAGGGGCTCTGAACACTGAAGCTTTCTTT	CSAILGALNTEAFF
TRBV7-6	TRBJ2-7	.	many	TGTGCCAGCAGCTTAGAAGCTACGGAGCAGTACTTC	CASSLEATEQYF
TRBV3-1	TRBJ2-5	.	.	TGTGCCAGCAGCCAAGGGACAGTGGGGCAGCCCCAGTACTTC	CASSQGTVGQPQYF
TRBV20-1	TRBJ2-5	.	many	TGCAGTGTCCCCTCGGAGACCCAGTACTTC	CSVPSETQYF
TRBV29-1	TRBJ2-7	TRBD1	.	TGCAGCGAAGGGACAGGGGTCTACGAGCAGTACTTC	CSEGTGVYEQYF
TRBV29-1	TRBJ2-7	.	many	TGCAGCGTTGTAGGACCCGTAAACTACGAGCAGTACTTC	CSVVGPVNYEQYF
TRBV6-5	TRBJ1-3	.	many	TGTGCCAGCAGTTACGGGCAGGGTGGCAGGAACACCATATATTTT	CASSYGQGGRNTIYF
TRBV7-2	TRBJ2-7	TRBD2	many	TGTGCCAGCAGCTTAGCGAGCGGGAGTGTCCCCTACGAGCAGTACTTC	CASSLASGSVPYEQYF
TRBV24-1	TRBJ1-3	TRBD1	few	TGTGCCACCAGTGATTCCACCGGGACAGGAGCTGGAAACACCATATATTTT	CATSDSTGTGAGNTIYF
TRBV7-9	TRBJ1-1	.	.	TGTGCCAGCAGCTTCTCCGGGGGCGCCAGCATGGAAGCTTTCTTT	CASSFSGGASMEAFF
TRBV7-3	TRBJ2-2	.	.	TGTGCCAGCAGCACTAACGCCGGGGAGCTGTTTTTT	CASSTNAGELFF
TRBV5-1	TRBJ2-7	.	many	TGCGCCAGCAGCCGTGGAGCTAGGATCGACGAGCAGTACTTC	CASSRGARIDEQYF
TRBV7-9	TRBJ1-4	.	.	TGTGCCAGCAGCCAAGCGTGGCAGGAAAATGAAAAACTGTTTTTT	CASSQAWQENEKLFF
TRBV5-4	TRBJ1-1	TRBD1	few	TGTGCCAGCAGTTCCGGGACAGGGAGCACTGAAGCTTTCTTT	CASSSGTGSTEAFF
TRBV11-3	TRBJ2-5	.	.	TGTGCCAGCAGCTCCCGGCCCGGGACAAGGCAAGAGACCCAGTACTTC	CASSSRPGTRQETQYF
TRBV9	TRBJ2-5	TRBD2	many	TGTGCCAGCAGCGTAGTGGATAGCGGGGATATACAAGAGACCCAGTACTTC	CASSVVDSGDIQETQYF
TRBV12-3/TRBV12-4	TRBJ2-2	.	few	TGTGCCAGCAGACAGGAGGTCGGGGAGCTGTTTTTT	CASRQEVGELFF
TRBV15	TRBJ2-3	TRBD1	.	TGTGCCACCAAGAAGACAGGGGGCATGTCAGGTACGCAGTATTTT	CATKKTGGMSGTQYF
TRBV5-4	TRBJ1-2	.	.	TGTGCCAGCACCTCACAGACGTTCGAGGGCTACACCTTC	CASTSQTFEGYTF
TRBV19	TRBJ1-1	.	many	TGTGCCAGTAGTATAGTGACAGGGAACACTGAAGCTTTCTTT	CASSIVTGNTEAFF
TRBV5-5	TRBJ1-1	.	many	TGTGCCAGCAGCCACAGGCCGATGAACACTGAAGCTTTCTTT	CASSHRPMNTEAFF